This record looks at one T cell receptor (beta chain) sequence and its context. Antigen unknown. The data were taken from a study of PD-1 blockade in classical Hodgkin lymphoma. The protocol was immunoSEQ multiplex PCR, while the TCRdb copy is restricted to in-frame clones and leaves out a portion. Among roughly 96,000 clones listed, 75% to 90% were seen once. Every patient had relapsed following autologous stem cell transplantation, and cohorts differed in brentuximab vedotin exposure. Per germline, CDR1 MGHRA and CDR2 YSYEKL. This CDR3 contains 15 residues. V was cut by 5 bases and J by 0 bases, with 12 bases left in between. Overall study findings and caveats: Newly diagnosed patients reportedly trailed healthy donors in baseline TCR diversity.

This sequence was found in a human donor with classical Hodgkin lymphoma. This sample comprised peripheral blood mononuclear cells (PBMCs), obtained before the second cycle of nivolumab. The gene calls are TRBV4-1 and TRBJ2-3; D is unclear. The CDR3 reads CASSFEETSTDTQYF. In DNA, the CDR3 is TGCGCCAGCAGCTTCGAGGAGACTAGCACAGATACGCAGTATTTT.